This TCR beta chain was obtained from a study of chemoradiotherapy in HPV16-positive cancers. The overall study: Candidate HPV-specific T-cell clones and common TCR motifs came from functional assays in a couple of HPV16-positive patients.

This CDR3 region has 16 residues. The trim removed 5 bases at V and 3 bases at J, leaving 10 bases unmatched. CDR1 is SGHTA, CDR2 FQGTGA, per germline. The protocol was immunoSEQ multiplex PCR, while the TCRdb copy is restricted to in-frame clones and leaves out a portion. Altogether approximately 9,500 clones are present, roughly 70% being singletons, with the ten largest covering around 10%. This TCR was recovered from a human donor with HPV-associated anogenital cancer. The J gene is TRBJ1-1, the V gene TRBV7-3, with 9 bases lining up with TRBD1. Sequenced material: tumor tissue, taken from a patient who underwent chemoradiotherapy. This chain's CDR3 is CASSVGQGGRYTEAFF. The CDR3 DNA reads TGTGCCAGCAGCGTGGGACAGGGAGGTAGGTACACTGAAGCTTTCTTT.